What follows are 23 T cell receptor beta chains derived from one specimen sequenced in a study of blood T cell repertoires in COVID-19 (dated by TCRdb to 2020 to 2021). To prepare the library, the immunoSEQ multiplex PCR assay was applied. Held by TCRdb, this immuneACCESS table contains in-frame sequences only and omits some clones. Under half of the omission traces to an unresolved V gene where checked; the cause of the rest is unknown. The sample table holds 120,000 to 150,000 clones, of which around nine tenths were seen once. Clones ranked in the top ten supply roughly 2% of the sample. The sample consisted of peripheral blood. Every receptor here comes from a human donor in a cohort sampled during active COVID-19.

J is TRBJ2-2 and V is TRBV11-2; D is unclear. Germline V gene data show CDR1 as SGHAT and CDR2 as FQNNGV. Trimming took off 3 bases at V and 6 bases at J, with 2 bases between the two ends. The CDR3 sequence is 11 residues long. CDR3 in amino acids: CASSFAGELFF. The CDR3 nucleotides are TGTGCCAGCAGCTTCGCCGGGGAGCTGTTTTTT.

The CDR3 spells CASSRRTSGAKNIQYF. CDR3 in DNA: TGTGCCAGCAGCCGGAGGACTAGCGGCGCCAAAAACATTCAGTACTTC. The chain uses TRBV7-2 and TRBJ2-4; 10 nucleotides agree with TRBD2. This CDR3 has 16 amino acids. Germline assignment: CDR1 SGHTA and CDR2 FQGNSA. With V trimmed by 5 bases and J by 1 base, 5 bases remained unmatched.

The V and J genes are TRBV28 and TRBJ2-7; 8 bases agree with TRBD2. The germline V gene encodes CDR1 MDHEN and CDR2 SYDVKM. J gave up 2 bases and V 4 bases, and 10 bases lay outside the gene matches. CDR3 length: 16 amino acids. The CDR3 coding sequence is TGTGCCAGCAGTTATAGCAAGGGACTAGTTGCCTACGAGCAGTACTTC. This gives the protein CASSYSKGLVAYEQYF.

The DNA of the CDR3 is TGTGCCTGGGAAAGACAGGGTGGCACTGAAGCTTTCTTT. Its protein is CAWERQGGTEAFF. This chain uses TRBV30 with TRBJ1-1; TRBD1 aligns across 7 bases. Germline CDR1 and CDR2: GTSNPN and SVGIG (reference sequence). Unmatched junction bases numbered 7, after V lost 5 bases and J lost 4 bases. CDR3 length: 13 residues. Looking up the rest from reference TRBV30 and TRBJ1-1 gives the full variable domain: SQTIHQWPATLVQPVGSPLSLECTVEGTSNPNLYWYRQAAGRGLQLLFYSVGIGQISSEVPQNLSASRPQDRQFILSSKKLLLSDSGFYLCAWERQGGTEAFFGQGTRLTVV.

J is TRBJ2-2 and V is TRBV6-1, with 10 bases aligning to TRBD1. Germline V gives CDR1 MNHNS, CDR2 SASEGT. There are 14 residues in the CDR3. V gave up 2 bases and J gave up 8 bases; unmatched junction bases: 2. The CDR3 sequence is CASSEPGQGGELFF. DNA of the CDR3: TGTGCCAGCAGTGAACCGGGACAGGGGGGGGAGCTGTTTTTT.

This chain's CDR3 is CASRPIDSFNQPQHF. DNA for the CDR3: TGTGCCAGTAGACCCATCGACAGTTTCAATCAGCCCCAGCATTTT. The V gene is TRBV19, the J gene TRBJ1-5; TRBD1 might be the D (5 bases). Germline V gene sequence: CDR1 LNHDA, CDR2 SQIVND (reference sequence). This CDR3 spans 15 amino acids. V lost 6 bases, J lost 3 bases, and 15 bases lay in between.

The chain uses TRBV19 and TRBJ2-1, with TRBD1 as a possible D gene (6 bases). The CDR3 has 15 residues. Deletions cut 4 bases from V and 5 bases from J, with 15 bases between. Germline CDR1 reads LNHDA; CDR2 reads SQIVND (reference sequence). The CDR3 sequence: CASSTKGVPDNEQFF. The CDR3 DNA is TGTGCCAGTAGTACCAAGGGGGTCCCGGACAATGAGCAGTTCTTC.

The CDR3 sequence: CASSSLAGQETQYF. For the CDR3, the DNA is TGTGCCAGCAGCTCCCTAGCGGGGCAAGAGACCCAGTACTTC. The rearrangement links TRBV7-9 to TRBJ2-5; TRBD2 agrees at 9 bases. Germline lookup yields CDR1 SEHNR and CDR2 FQNEAQ (reference sequence). The V and J ends lost 4 bases and 2 bases, in that order; junction bases with no gene match: 2. The CDR3 runs 14 residues.

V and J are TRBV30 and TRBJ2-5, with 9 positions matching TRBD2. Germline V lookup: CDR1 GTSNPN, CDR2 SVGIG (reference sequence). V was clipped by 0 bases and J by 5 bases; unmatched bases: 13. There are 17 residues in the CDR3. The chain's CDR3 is CAWSVGASGNLGETQYF. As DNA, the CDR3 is TGTGCCTGGAGTGTCGGGGCTAGCGGGAACTTGGGGGAGACCCAGTACTTC.

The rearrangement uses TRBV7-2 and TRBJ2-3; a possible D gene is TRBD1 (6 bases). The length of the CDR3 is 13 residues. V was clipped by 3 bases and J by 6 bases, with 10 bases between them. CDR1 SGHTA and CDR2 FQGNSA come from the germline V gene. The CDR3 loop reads CASSLGAVDTQYF. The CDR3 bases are TGTGCCAGCAGCTTGGGGGCCGTGGATACGCAGTATTTT.

The CDR3 reads CASSQGGTGTVSYEQYF. The CDR3 DNA sequence: TGCGCCAGCAGCCAGGGAGGTACCGGGACAGTTTCCTACGAGCAGTACTTC. This rearrangement joins TRBV4-1 to TRBJ2-7; perhaps TRBD1 as D (7 bases). The CDR3 length is 17 residues. The V gene's germline CDR1 is MGHRA and CDR2 YSYEKL. V was clipped by 3 bases and J by 1 base, with 19 bases between them.

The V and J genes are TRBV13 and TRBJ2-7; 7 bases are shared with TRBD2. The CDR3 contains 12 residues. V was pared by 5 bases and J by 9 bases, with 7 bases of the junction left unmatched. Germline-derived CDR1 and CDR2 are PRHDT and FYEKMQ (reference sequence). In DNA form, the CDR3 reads TGTGCCAGCAGCCAAGGGTCGGGGGGGCAGTACTTC. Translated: CASSQGSGGQYF.

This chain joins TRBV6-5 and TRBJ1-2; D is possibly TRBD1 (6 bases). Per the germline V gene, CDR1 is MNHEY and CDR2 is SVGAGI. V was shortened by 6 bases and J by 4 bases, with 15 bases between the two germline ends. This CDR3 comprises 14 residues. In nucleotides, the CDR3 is TGTGCCAGCAGCCGGACAGAAAACGGCTATGGCTACACCTTC. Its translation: CASSRTENGYGYTF.

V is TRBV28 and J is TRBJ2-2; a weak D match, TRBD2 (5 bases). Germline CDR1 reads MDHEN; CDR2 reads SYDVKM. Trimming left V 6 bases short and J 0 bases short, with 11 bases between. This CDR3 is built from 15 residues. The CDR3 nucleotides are TGTGCCAGCAGCCTGGTGACTACGAACACCGGGGAGCTGTTTTTT. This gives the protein CASSLVTTNTGELFF.

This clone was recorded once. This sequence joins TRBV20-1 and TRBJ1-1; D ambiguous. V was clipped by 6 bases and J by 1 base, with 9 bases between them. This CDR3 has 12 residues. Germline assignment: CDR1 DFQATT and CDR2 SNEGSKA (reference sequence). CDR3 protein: CSASNTNTEAFF. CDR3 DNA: TGCAGTGCGAGTAACACGAACACTGAAGCTTTCTTT.

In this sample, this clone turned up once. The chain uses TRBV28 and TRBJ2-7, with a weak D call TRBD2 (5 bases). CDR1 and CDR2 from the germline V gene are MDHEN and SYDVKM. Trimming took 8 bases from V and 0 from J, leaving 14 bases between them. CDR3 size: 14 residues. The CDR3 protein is CASEGGHSSYEQYF. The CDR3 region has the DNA TGTGCCAGCGAAGGAGGCCACAGCTCCTACGAGCAGTACTTC. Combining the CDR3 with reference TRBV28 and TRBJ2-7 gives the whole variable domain DVKVTQSSRYLVKRTGEKVFLECVQDMDHENMFWYRQDPGLGLRLIYFSYDVKMKEKGDIPEGYSVSREKKERFSLILESASTNQTSMYLCASEGGHSSYEQYFGPGTRLTVT.

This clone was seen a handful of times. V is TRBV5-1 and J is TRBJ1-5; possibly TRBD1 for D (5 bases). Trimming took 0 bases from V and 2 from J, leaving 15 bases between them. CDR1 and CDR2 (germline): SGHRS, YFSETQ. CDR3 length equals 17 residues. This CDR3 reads CASSLGLGGAGNQPQHF. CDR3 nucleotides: TGCGCCAGCAGCTTGGGTCTCGGGGGAGCCGGCAATCAGCCCCAGCATTTT.

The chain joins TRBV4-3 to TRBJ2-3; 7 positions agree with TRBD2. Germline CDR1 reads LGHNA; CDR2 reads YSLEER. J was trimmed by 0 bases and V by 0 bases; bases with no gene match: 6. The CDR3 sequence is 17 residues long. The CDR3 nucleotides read TGCGCCAGCAGCCAAGATGGTGGGAGGGCCAGCACAGATACGCAGTATTTT. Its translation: CASSQDGGRASTDTQYF.

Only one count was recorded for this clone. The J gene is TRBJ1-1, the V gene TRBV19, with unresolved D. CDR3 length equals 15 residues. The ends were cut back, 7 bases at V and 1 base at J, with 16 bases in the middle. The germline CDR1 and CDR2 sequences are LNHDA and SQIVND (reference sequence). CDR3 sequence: CASNLMVARNTEAFF. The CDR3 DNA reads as TGTGCCAGTAATCTCATGGTGGCCCGGAACACTGAAGCTTTCTTT.

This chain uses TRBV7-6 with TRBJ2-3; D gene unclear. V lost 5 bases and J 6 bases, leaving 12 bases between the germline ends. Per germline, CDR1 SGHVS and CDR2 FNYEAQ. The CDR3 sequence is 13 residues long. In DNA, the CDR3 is TGTGCCAGCAGCCACCGACCCGGGGATACGCAGTATTTT. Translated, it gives CASSHRPGDTQYF.

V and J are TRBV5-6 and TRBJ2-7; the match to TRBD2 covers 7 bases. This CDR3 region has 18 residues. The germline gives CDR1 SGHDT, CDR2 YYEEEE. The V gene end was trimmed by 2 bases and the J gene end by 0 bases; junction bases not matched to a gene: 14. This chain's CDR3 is CASSLPRWSSGHSYEQYF. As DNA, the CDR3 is TGTGCCAGCAGCTTACCGAGGTGGAGTAGCGGGCACTCCTACGAGCAGTACTTC.

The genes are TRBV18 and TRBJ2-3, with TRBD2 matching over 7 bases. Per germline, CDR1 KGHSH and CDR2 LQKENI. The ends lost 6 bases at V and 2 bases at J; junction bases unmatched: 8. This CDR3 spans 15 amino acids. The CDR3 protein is CASSLRSGITDTQYF. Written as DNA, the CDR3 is TGTGCCAGCTCCCTGAGGAGCGGGATCACAGATACGCAGTATTTT.

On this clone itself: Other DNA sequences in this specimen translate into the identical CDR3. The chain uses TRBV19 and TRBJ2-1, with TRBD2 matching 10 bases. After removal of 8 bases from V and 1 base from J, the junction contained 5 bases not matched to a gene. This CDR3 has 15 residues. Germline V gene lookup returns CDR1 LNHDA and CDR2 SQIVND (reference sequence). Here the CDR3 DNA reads TGTGCCAGTCGGACTAGCGGTCCTTCCTACAATGAGCAGTTCTTC. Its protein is CASRTSGPSYNEQFF.